This note documents a single T cell receptor (beta chain) sequence. Naive-designated CD8 cells lacked CD45RO, were positively enriched for CCR7, and omitted terminally differentiated effector memory CD45RA+ cells. The method was immunoSEQ multiplex PCR; TCRdb's version includes in-frame clones alone and lacks a portion of them. The sample has more than 2 million clones, less than 95% seen once; the top ten hold approximately 1.2%. This sample stems from a study of shared clonotypes between healthy human individuals. Study overall: Each donor's CD4 naive and CD4 memory cells filled three plates apiece, CD8 naive two, and CD8 memory one.

Sequenced material: naive CD8+ T cells sorted from blood. The origin of this receptor is a man in his late teens or twenties in good health.

The CDR3 reads CASQSGGNQPQHF. DNA of the CDR3: TGTGCCAGCCAGTCAGGGGGCAATCAGCCCCAGCATTTT. The V gene is TRBV25-1, the J gene TRBJ1-5, with D perhaps TRBD1 (6 bases). The CDR3 consists of 13 residues. CDR1 MGHDK and CDR2 SYGVNS come from the germline V gene. V shed 8 bases and J shed 2 bases, with 10 bases lying between them. Filled out from reference TRBV25-1 and TRBJ1-5, the complete variable domain reads EADIYQTPRYLVIGTGKKITLECSQTMGHDKMYWYQQDPGMELHLIHYSYGVNSTEKGDLSSESTVSRIRTEHFPLTLESARPSHTSQYLCASQSGGNQPQHFGDGTRLSIL.